This T cell receptor (beta chain) was found in a study of shared clonotypes between healthy human individuals. The study's findings and limits: Richness estimates generally favored naive over memory subsets.

CD45RO-negative, CCR7-selected cells formed the naive CD8 fraction, which excluded terminally differentiated effector memory CD45RA+ cells. Under the authors' procedure: Filtering differed for immunoSEQ, which gave only junction sequences without quality scores. TCRdb's copy holds only in-frame clones and misses some; the assay was immunoSEQ multiplex PCR. D and trimming were read from the DNA, whereas the V and J calls and clone size are those reported in that table. The sample carries 2 million to 2.5 million clones, approximately 94% recorded once. Germline values: CDR1 MNHEY, CDR2 SMNVEV (reference sequence). The ends lost 0 bases at V and 3 bases at J; junction bases unmatched: 14. CDR3 length: 18 amino acids. For this clone: Its antigen is not known.

Input material: naive CD8+ T cells from PBMCs. The V call is TRBV27, the J call TRBJ2-7; 7 bases align to TRBD2. The receptor was derived from a man younger than 35 in good health. Some clones in this sample may be carry-over from other donors' samples. The CDR3 is CASSLSGSGSISIYEQYF. The CDR3 coding sequence is TGTGCCAGCAGTTTATCGGGTAGCGGGTCAATATCGATCTACGAGCAGTACTTC.